These 15 T cell receptor beta chains share one sample of origin, sequenced in a study of control samples from healthy donors and cancer patients. The table came from immunoSEQ multiplex PCR; TCRdb's copy has only in-frame clones and leaves some out. In the table there are some 54,000 clones, almost 96% of which are singletons. Sequencing was carried out using blood. These TCRs come from a woman aged 25 to 39 in good health.

The J gene is TRBJ2-2, the V gene TRBV12-3 or TRBV12-4; D gene unclear. The CDR3 loop spans 12 amino acids. V dropped 8 bases and J dropped 2 bases, with 6 bases sitting between them. The CDR3 coding sequence is TGTGCCAGCGGAACCAACACCGGGGAGCTGTTTTTT. Its protein is CASGTNTGELFF.

The chain uses TRBV5-1 and TRBJ2-1; D ambiguous. This CDR3 is built from 15 residues. The V gene lost 7 bases and the J gene lost 5 bases, with 19 bases spanning the gap. CDR1 SGHRS and CDR2 YFSETQ come from the germline V gene. CDR3: CASGKVLGADNEQFF. The CDR3 region has the DNA TGCGCCAGCGGCAAGGTGTTGGGCGCAGACAATGAGCAGTTCTTC. Full variable domain (remainder filled in from reference TRBV5-1 and TRBJ2-1): KAGVTQTPRYLIKTRGQQVTLSCSPISGHRSVSWYQQTPGQGLQFLFEYFSETQRNKGNFPGRFSGRQFSNSRSEMNVSTLELGDSALYLCASGKVLGADNEQFFGPGTRLTVL.

V gene TRBV6-1 combines with J gene TRBJ1-6; TRBD1 is a possible D gene (6 bases). V lost 4 bases and J lost 0, with 19 bases in between. This CDR3 has 19 residues. Germline lookup yields CDR1 MNHNS and CDR2 SASEGT. Here the CDR3 reads CASSALAAGEGSYNSPLHF. CDR3 DNA: TGTGCCAGCAGTGCTCTGGCCGCAGGGGAGGGCTCCTATAATTCACCCCTCCACTTT.

A single count supports this clone. The chain couples TRBV20-1 to TRBJ2-1, with 13 bases identical to TRBD2. The CDR3 spans 19 residues. The V segment lost 3 bases and the J segment 0 bases; nucleotides outside the gene matches: 11. CDR1 and CDR2 from the germline V gene are DFQATT and SNEGSKA (reference sequence). The CDR3 sequence: CSASKLAGGPGGSYNEQFF. The DNA for the CDR3 is TGCAGTGCTAGTAAACTAGCGGGAGGGCCAGGGGGCTCCTACAATGAGCAGTTCTTC.

J is TRBJ1-2 and V is TRBV3-1 (or the pseudogene TRBV3-2); D not resolved. The CDR3 is made up of 15 amino acids. Germline loops: CDR1 LGHDT, CDR2 YNNKEL (reference sequence). Deletions cut 6 bases from V and 2 bases from J, with 16 bases between. CDR3 in DNA: TGTGCCAGCAGTCCCCTCCTACAGTTCAACTATGGCTACACCTTC. Protein product: CASSPLLQFNYGYTF.

The gene calls are TRBV7-2 and TRBJ2-7, with 8 bases identical to TRBD2. The CDR3 contains 13 residues. V lost 5 bases, J lost 3 bases, and 3 bases stayed unmatched. Germline CDR1 reads SGHTA; CDR2 reads FQGNSA. The CDR3 nucleotides are TGTGCCAGCAGCGTGGGACTAGACTACGAGCAGTACTTC. It encodes CASSVGLDYEQYF.

The chain is built from TRBV28 and TRBJ2-5; the D is unclear. Germline V gives CDR1 MDHEN, CDR2 SYDVKM. The CDR3 sequence is 11 residues long. The ends were cut back, 5 bases at V and 5 bases at J, with 6 bases in the middle. This CDR3 is CASSAFETQYF. Written as DNA, the CDR3 is TGTGCCAGCAGTGCCTTTGAGACCCAGTACTTC.

V usage is TRBV14 and J usage is TRBJ1-1, with 8 bases aligning to TRBD1. The CDR3 runs to 16 residues. Trimming cost V 1 base and J 0 bases; bases outside gene matches: 4. CDR1 is SGHDN and CDR2 is FVKESK in the germline V gene. CDR3 sequence: CASSQATGVMNTEAFF. CDR3 DNA: TGTGCCAGCAGCCAAGCGACAGGGGTAATGAACACTGAAGCTTTCTTT.

V and J are TRBV2 and TRBJ1-6; a possible D gene is TRBD1 (6 bases). The germline V gene has CDR1 SNHLY and CDR2 FYNNEI. The CDR3 runs to 14 residues. Trimming pared 6 bases from V and 7 bases from J, leaving 13 bases between. CDR3 sequence: CASSGTGGNSPLHF. CDR3 nucleotides: TGTGCCAGCAGCGGGACGGGGGGCAATTCACCCCTCCACTTT.

This chain joins TRBV5-1 and TRBJ1-1; 7 bases line up with TRBD1. The germline V gene has CDR1 SGHRS and CDR2 YFSETQ. With 4 bases clipped from V and 7 bases from J, the junction kept 10 bases outside the gene matches. CDR3 length equals 14 residues. The CDR3: CASSPDRAGGEAFF. Here the CDR3 DNA reads TGCGCCAGCAGCCCGGACAGAGCAGGGGGTGAAGCTTTCTTT.

This rearrangement joins TRBV10-1 to TRBJ1-2, with D unresolved. V lost 10 bases, J lost 1 base, and 13 bases lay in between. CDR1 WNHNN and CDR2 SYGVQD come from the germline V gene (reference sequence). The length of the CDR3 is 13 residues. CDR3 nucleotides: TGCGCCACCCGGAGTGAGGGTAACTATGGCTACACCTTC. Translation: CATRSEGNYGYTF.

The chain uses TRBV2 and TRBJ1-4; 8 nucleotides match TRBD1. V dropped 10 bases and J dropped 3; count of bases not matched to a gene: 10. This CDR3 is 15 amino acids long. CDR1 is SNHLY, CDR2 FYNNEI, per germline. In DNA form, the CDR3 reads TGTGCCACACAGGGGGAACCCAGCCCTAATGAAAAACTGTTTTTT. The encoded protein is CATQGEPSPNEKLFF.

J is TRBJ2-6 and V is TRBV5-5; D gene unclear. Germline-derived CDR1 and CDR2 are SGHKS and YYEKEE (reference sequence). V was trimmed by 0 bases and J by 7 bases, leaving 5 bases between them. The CDR3 is 13 amino acids. CDR3 residues: CASSLGRANVLTF. DNA for the CDR3: TGTGCCAGCAGCTTGGGGCGCGCCAACGTCCTGACTTTC. The complete variable domain, with remaining parts taken from reference TRBV5-5 and TRBJ2-6, reads DAGVTQSPTHLIKTRGQQVTLRCSPISGHKSVSWYQQVLGQGPQFIFQYYEKEERGRGNFPDRFSARQFPNYSSELNVNALLLGDSALYLCASSLGRANVLTFGAGSRLTVL.

The chain links TRBV5-1 to TRBJ1-2; D is ambiguous. Per the germline V gene, CDR1 is SGHRS and CDR2 is YFSETQ. V was shortened by 0 bases and J by 5 bases, with 11 bases between the two germline ends. This CDR3 region has 14 residues. For the CDR3, the DNA is TGCGCCAGCAGCTTGGAATCGCCGGGGTATGGCTACACCTTC. Its translation is CASSLESPGYGYTF.

This sequence joins TRBV5-1 and TRBJ1-1; D call uncertain. CDR1 and CDR2 from the germline V gene are SGHRS and YFSETQ. V shed 2 bases and J shed 1 base, with 9 bases lying between them. This CDR3 has 14 residues. The CDR3 loop reads CASSFFDPNTEAFF. DNA for the CDR3: TGCGCCAGCAGCTTTTTTGACCCGAACACTGAAGCTTTCTTT. Using reference TRBV5-1 and TRBJ1-1 for the parts outside the CDR3, the full variable domain is KAGVTQTPRYLIKTRGQQVTLSCSPISGHRSVSWYQQTPGQGLQFLFEYFSETQRNKGNFPGRFSGRQFSNSRSEMNVSTLELGDSALYLCASSFFDPNTEAFFGQGTRLTVV.